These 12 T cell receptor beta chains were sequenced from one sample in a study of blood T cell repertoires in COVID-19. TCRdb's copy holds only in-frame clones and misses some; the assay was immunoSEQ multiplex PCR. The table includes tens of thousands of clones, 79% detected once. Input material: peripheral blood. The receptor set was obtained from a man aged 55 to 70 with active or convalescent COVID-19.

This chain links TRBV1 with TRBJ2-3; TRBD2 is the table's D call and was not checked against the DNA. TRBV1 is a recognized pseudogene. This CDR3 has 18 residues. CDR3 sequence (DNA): TGCACCAGCAGCCAAACCCCCCAAGCGCGGGCAAACACAGATACGCAGTATTTT. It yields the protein CTSSQTPQARANTDTQYF.

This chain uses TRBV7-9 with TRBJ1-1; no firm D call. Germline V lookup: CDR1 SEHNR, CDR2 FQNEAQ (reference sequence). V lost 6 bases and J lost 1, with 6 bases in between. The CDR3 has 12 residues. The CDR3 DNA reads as TGTGCCAGCAGGGAGAGGAACACTGAAGCTTTCTTT. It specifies CASRERNTEAFF.

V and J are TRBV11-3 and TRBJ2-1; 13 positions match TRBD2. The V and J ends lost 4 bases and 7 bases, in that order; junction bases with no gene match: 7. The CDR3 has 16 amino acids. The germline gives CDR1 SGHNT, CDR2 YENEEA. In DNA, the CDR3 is TGTGCCAGCAGCTCCTCGACTAGCGGGGGGAGGAATGAGCAGTTCTTC. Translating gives CASSSSTSGGRNEQFF.

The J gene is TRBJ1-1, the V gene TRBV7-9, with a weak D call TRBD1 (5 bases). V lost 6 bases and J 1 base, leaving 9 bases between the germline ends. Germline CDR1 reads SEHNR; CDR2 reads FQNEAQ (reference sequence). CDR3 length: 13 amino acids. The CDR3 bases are TGTGCCAGCAGACCCGACAGGAACACTGAAGCTTTCTTT. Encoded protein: CASRPDRNTEAFF.

In DNA form, the CDR3 reads TGTGCCAGCATGGACCGTCCTTACTTCTTTGTCAGGGGAAAAAACATTCAGTACTTC. Translating gives CASMDRPYFFVRGKNIQYF. The chain uses TRBV2 and TRBJ2-4; a possible D gene is TRBD1 (6 bases). With 7 bases removed from V and 4 bases from J, the gap between germline ends came to 29 bases. The germline gives CDR1 SNHLY, CDR2 FYNNEI. This CDR3 comprises 19 residues.

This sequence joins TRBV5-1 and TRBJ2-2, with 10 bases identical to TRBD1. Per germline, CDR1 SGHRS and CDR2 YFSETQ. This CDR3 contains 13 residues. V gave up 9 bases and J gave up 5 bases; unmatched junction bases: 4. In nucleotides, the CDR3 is TGCGCCACCGGGACAGGGGAAACCGGGGAGCTGTTTTTT. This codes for CATGTGETGELFF.

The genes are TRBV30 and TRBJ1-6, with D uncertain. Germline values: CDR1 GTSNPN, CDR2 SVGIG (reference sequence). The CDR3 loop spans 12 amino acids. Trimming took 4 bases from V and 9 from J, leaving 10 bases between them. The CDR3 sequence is CAWNGLGSPLHF. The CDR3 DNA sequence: TGTGCCTGGAACGGGTTAGGTTCACCCCTCCACTTT.

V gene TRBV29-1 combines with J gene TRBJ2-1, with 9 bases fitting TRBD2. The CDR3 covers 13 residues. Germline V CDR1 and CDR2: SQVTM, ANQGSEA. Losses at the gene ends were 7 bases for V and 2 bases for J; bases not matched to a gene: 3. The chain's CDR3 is CSAGGGAYNEQFF. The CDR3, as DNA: TGCAGCGCCGGCGGGGGGGCCTACAATGAGCAGTTCTTC.

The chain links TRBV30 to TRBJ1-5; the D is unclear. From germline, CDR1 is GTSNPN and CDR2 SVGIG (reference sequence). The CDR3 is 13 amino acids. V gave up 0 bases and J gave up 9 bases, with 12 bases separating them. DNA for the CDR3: TGTGCCTGGAGTGTCGGTGGGGAGGGGCCCCAGCATTTT. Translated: CAWSVGGEGPQHF.

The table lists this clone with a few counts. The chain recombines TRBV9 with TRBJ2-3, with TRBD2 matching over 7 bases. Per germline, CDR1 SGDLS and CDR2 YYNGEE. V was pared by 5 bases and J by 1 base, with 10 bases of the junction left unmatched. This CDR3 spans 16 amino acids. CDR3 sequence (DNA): TGTGCCAGCAGTGCCACCAGCGGGGTAGGCACAGATACGCAGTATTTT. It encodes CASSATSGVGTDTQYF.

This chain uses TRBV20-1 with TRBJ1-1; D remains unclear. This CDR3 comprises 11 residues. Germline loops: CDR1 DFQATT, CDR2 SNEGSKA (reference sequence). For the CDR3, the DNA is TGCAGCCCCCGCGAGGGCTCTGAAGCTTTCTTT. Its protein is CSPREGSEAFF.

The CDR3 here is CASSLGGLADNEQFF. Written as DNA, the CDR3 is TGCGCCAGCAGCTTGGGGGGACTAGCTGACAATGAGCAGTTCTTC. This chain connects TRBV5-1 to TRBJ2-1, with TRBD2 matching over 9 bases. The V segment lost 0 bases and the J segment 5 bases; nucleotides outside the gene matches: 3. Germline V gene lookup returns CDR1 SGHRS and CDR2 YFSETQ. The CDR3 has 15 amino acids.